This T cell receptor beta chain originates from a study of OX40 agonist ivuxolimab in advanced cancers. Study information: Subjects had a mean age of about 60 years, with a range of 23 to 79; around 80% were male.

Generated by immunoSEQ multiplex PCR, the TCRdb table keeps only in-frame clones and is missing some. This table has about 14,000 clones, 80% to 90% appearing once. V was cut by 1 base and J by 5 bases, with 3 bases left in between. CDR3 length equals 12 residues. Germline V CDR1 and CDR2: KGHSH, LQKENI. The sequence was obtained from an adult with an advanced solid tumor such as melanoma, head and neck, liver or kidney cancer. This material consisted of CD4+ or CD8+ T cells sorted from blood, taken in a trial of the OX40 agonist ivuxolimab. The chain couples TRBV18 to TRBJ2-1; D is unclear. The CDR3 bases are TGTGCCAGCTCACCACTAGACAATGAGCAGTTCTTC. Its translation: CASSPLDNEQFF.